This T cell receptor beta chain came from a study of T cell changes during pregnancy in multiple sclerosis (dated by TCRdb to about 2019). With respect to the entire study: In women with multiple sclerosis, the researchers looked at how the T cell repertoire shifted as pregnancy progressed.

The CDR3 starts with the cysteine, ends with the phenylalanine, and has 15 residues. The CDR3 DNA has 45 bases and is translated from base 1. Based on the germline V gene, the CDR1 and CDR2 sequences are MGHRA and YSYEKL. V lost 0 bases and J lost 0 bases; the stretch between them is 9 bases long. Library creation used the immunoSEQ multiplex PCR assay. Not all clones reach the TCRdb copy of this immuneACCESS table, which keeps in-frame sequences only. Checked studies attribute under half of the gap to unresolved V genes and leave the rest unexplained. Present in this sample are under 25,000 clones, around nine tenths of which were seen just once. The top ten constitute about an eighth of the sample. To note about this clone: What this receptor recognizes is not known. No base-level quality is on record; no much larger clone is a single base apart.

Source: CD8+ T cells from peripheral blood mononuclear cells, taken in the first trimester of pregnancy. The clonotype originates from a female donor in good health, enrolled as a control in a pregnancy study. The chain couples TRBV4-1 to TRBJ2-7; TRBD1 might be the D gene, on 6 matching bases. The encoded CDR3 is CASSQETGPSYEQYF. The DNA sequence reads TGCGCCAGCAGCCAAGAGACAGGTCCCTCCTACGAGCAGTACTTC.